Sequencing of this T cell receptor beta chain was carried out in a study of blood T cell repertoires in COVID-19. For the study at large: Samples came from the United States, Italy and Spain, spanning acute and convalescent COVID-19.

The length of the CDR3 is 13 residues. V was cut by 7 bases and J by 8 bases, with 16 bases left in between. Per germline, CDR1 SGDLS and CDR2 YYNGEE. Sequencing was performed with immunoSEQ multiplex PCR; in TCRdb, only in-frame clones are kept and a portion is missing. The data show about 210,000 clones, about 83% seen once. The chain combines TRBV9 with TRBJ2-1; D perhaps matches TRBD2 (6 bases). Sequenced sample: peripheral blood. The receptor was isolated from a middle-aged man with active or convalescent COVID-19. CDR3 sequence reads: CASDGSFGDEQFF. CDR3 nucleotides: TGTGCCAGCGACGGGAGTTTTGGGGATGAGCAGTTCTTC.